The rows below give T cell receptor beta chains drawn from one sample of a study of CD8+CD57+ T cells in acquired aplastic anemia. TCRdb re-analysed the reads in MiXCR, keeping a single row per CDR3 protein. The sample shows under 150,000 distinct CDR3 sequences, roughly two fifths of them seen only once. The sample taken for sequencing was sorted CD4+, CD8+, or CD8+CD57+ T cells (not recorded which) from PBMCs. The receptors originated from a human donor in good health, serving as a control. CDR3s include the opening cysteine and the closing phenylalanine or tryptophan.

v_call	cdr3_length	j_call	cdr3_aa
TRBV5-1	14	TRBJ2-3	CASQGRPSTDTQYF
TRBV6-5	15	TRBJ2-3	CASSYRLDSTDTQYF
TRBV4-2	16	TRBJ1-1	CASSQELSAGNTEAFF
TRBV2	12	TRBJ1-5	CASTMRNQPQHF
TRBV20-1	16	TRBJ2-7	CSARDPFSGTLYEQYF
TRBV7-9	15	TRBJ2-7	CASSFPAGGLDEQYF
TRBV29-1	12	TRBJ1-1	CSVVSGSTEAFF
TRBV7-9	14	TRBJ1-3	CASSPEISGNTIYF
TRBV11-1	17	TRBJ2-3	CASSPPRQGRITDTQYF
TRBV10-3	16	TRBJ1-5	CASSFRGGDSNQPQHF
TRBV18	14	TRBJ2-5	CASPPTEWGETQYF
TRBV12-3/TRBV12-4	15	TRBJ2-5	CASSLQAGGMETQYF
TRBV9	13	TRBJ1-2	CASSVRGNYGYTF
TRBV12-3/TRBV12-4	14	TRBJ2-3	CASRTSGGTDTQYF
TRBV30	13	TRBJ1-6	CARETGMWSPLHF
TRBV10-2	12	TRBJ2-7	CAAIGGGNEQYF
TRBV12-3/TRBV12-4	13	TRBJ2-1	CASRAGGVTEQFF
TRBV9	16	TRBJ2-7	CASSTTSGSESYEQYF
TRBV2	15	TRBJ1-1	CATKQGVGRDTEAFF
TRBV2	12	TRBJ2-5	CASSAGGETQYF
TRBV19	12	TRBJ1-5	CASSIPLGTPHF
TRBV7-2	13	TRBJ2-7	CASSLGSGNEQYF
TRBV29-1	13	TRBJ2-7	CSVMRTGPYEQYF
TRBV5-4	14	TRBJ2-3	CASSPGGGWDTQYF
TRBV24-1	16	TRBJ2-7	CATSDPSGRAAYEQYF
TRBV20-1	14	TRBJ2-2	CSARRDSGTGELFF
TRBV29-1	14	TRBJ2-1	CSVRGLAAGSEQFF
TRBV5-1	15	TRBJ2-2	CASSGMGASTGELFF
TRBV7-9	14	TRBJ1-2	CASSHRDRYRGYTF
TRBV7-8	16	TRBJ2-3	CASSYQLAESTDTQYF
TRBV10-3	13	TRBJ2-1	CAISGTSGNKQFF
TRBV12-3/TRBV12-4	16	TRBJ2-3	CASSSRLAGALDTQYF
TRBV11-2	15	TRBJ1-3	CASSLNSNSGNTIYF
TRBV7-9	14	TRBJ1-1	CASSLAVQDTEAFF
TRBV10-1	15	TRBJ1-6	CASSESGQGNSPLHF
TRBV7-9	15	TRBJ1-4	CASSLNLGTNEKLFF
TRBV9	15	TRBJ2-1	CASSVGTGFYNEQFF
TRBV7-9	14	TRBJ1-1	CASSLAGENTEAFF
TRBV12-3/TRBV12-4	14	TRBJ1-2	CASSFGTDNYGYTF
TRBV19	14	TRBJ1-2	CASRAIQAGYGYTF
TRBV9	14	TRBJ1-4	CASSIGTGGEKLFF
TRBV10-3	17	TRBJ1-6	CAISPDGSGYKNSPLHF
TRBV5-6	14	TRBJ1-2	CASSLTTANYGYTF
TRBV19	13	TRBJ1-1	CASTQLGNTEAFF
TRBV3-1	14	TRBJ2-7	CASSSRASAYEQYF
TRBV20-1	16	TRBJ2-3	CSARAISGSITDTQYF
TRBV11-2	18	TRBJ2-7	CASSHSGGLRQVQTEQYF